This TCR beta chain was obtained from a study of blood T cell repertoires in COVID-19. Study at large: Samples came from the United States, Italy and Spain, spanning acute and convalescent COVID-19. In each case, the material was cDNA or gDNA derived from T cells, B-cell-depleted T cells, or PBMCs.

Authors' methods: Scientists estimated how many nucleated cells there were by amplifying reference gene primers. Only in-frame clones appear in the TCRdb table, and some are missing; sequencing was by immunoSEQ multiplex PCR. V and J calls and clone size are as listed in that table; D and trimming were resolved from the DNA. The repertoire consists of more than 100,000 clones, with over 75% occurring once and the leading ten covering around 15%. Germline V lookup: CDR1 SEHNR, CDR2 FQNEAQ (reference sequence). This CDR3 is built from 15 residues. V trimming: 2 bases; J trimming: 2 bases; junction bases outside the gene matches: 4.

What was sequenced was peripheral blood. The chain is built from TRBV7-9 and TRBJ2-7; TRBD1 agrees at 9 bases. The TCR comes from a man aged 55 to 70 with active or convalescent COVID-19. CDR3 sequence (DNA): TGTGCCAGCAGCTTATCCCGACAGGGGGCCTACGAGCAGTACTTC. Translated: CASSLSRQGAYEQYF.